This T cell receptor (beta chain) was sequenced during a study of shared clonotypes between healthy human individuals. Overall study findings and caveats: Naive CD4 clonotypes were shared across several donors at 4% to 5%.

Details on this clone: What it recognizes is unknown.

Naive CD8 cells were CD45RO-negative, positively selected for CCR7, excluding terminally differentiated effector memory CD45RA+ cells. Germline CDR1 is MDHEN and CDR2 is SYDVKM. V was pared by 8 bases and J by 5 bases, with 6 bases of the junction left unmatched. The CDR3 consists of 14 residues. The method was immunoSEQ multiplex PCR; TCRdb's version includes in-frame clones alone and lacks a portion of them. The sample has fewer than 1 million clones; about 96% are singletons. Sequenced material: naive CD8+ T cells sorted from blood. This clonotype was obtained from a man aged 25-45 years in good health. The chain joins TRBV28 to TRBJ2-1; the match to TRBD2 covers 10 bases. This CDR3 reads CASESGRAHNEQFF. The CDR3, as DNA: TGTGCCAGCGAAAGCGGGAGGGCCCACAATGAGCAGTTCTTC.